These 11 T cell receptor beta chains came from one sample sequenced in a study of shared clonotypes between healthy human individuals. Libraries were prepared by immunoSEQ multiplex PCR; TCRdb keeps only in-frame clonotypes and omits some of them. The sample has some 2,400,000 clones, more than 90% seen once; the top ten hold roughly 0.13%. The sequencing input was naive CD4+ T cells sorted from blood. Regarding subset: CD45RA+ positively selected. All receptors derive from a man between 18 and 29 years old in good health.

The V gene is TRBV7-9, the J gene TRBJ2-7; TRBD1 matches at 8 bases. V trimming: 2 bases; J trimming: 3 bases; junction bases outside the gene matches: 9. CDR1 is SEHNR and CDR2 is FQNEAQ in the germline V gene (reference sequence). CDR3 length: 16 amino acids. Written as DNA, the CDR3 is TGTGCCAGCAGCTTAAGCCGGACAGGGACGATCTACGAGCAGTACTTC. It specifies CASSLSRTGTIYEQYF.

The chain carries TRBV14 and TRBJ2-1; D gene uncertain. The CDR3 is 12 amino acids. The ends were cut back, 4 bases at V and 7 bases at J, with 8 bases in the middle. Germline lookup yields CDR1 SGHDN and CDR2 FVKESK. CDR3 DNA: TGTGCCAGCAGCCCCTTGACGAATGAGCAGTTCTTC. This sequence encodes CASSPLTNEQFF.

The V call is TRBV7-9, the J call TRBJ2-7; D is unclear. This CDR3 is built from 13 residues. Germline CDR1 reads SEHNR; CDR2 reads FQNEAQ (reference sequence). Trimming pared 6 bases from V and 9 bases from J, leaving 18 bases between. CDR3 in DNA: TGTGCCAGCAGTGACACGACCCAAACGACGCAGTACTTC. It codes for CASSDTTQTTQYF.

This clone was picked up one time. In DNA, the CDR3 is TGCGCCAGGAAGTCCCAGGGTGGGAACGAGCAGTACTTC. Its translation: CARKSQGGNEQYF. The chain uses TRBV5-1 and TRBJ2-7, with a tentative D call TRBD1 (5 bases). Germline V gene data show CDR1 as SGHRS and CDR2 as YFSETQ. V gave up 8 bases and J gave up 5 bases, with 17 bases separating them. This CDR3 is 13 amino acids long.

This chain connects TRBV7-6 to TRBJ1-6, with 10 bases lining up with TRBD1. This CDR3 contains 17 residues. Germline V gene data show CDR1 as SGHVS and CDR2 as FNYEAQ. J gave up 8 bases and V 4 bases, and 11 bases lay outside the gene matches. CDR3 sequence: CASSSTITGTGDSPLHF. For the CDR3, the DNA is TGTGCCAGCAGCTCGACCATTACCGGGACAGGGGATTCACCCCTCCACTTT.

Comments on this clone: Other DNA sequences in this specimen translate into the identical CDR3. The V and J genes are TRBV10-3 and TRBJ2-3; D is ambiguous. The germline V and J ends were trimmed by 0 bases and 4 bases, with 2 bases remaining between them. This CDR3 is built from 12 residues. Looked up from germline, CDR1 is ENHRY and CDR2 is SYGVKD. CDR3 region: CAISESSDTQYF. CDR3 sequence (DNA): TGTGCCATCAGTGAGTCGTCAGATACGCAGTATTTT.

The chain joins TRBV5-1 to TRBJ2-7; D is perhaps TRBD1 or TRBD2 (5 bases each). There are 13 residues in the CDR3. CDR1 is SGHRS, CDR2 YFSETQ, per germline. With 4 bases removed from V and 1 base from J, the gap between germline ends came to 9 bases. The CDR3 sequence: CASSPWGSYEQYF. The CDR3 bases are TGCGCCAGCAGCCCCTGGGGGTCCTACGAGCAGTACTTC.

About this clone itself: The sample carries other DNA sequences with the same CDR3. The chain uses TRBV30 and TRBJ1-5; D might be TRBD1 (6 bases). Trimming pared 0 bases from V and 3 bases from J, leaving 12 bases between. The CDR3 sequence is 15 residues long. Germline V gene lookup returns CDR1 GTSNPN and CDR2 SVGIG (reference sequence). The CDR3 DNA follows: TGTGCCTGGAGTGTAGGGGGGGGCTCCAATCAGCCCCAGCATTTT. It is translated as CAWSVGGGSNQPQHF.

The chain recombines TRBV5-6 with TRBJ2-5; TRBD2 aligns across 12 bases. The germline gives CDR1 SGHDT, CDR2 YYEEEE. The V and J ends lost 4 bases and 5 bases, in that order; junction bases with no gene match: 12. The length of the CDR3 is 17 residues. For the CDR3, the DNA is TGTGCCAGCAGCCCCCCGAATCTAGCGGGGGGGTGGGAGACCCAGTACTTC. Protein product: CASSPPNLAGGWETQYF.

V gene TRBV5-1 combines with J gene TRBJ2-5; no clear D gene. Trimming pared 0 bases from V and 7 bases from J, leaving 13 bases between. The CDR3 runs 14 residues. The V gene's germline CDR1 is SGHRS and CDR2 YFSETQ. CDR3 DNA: TGCGCCAGCAGCTTGGCTTACACCCCAGGGACCCAGTACTTC. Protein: CASSLAYTPGTQYF.

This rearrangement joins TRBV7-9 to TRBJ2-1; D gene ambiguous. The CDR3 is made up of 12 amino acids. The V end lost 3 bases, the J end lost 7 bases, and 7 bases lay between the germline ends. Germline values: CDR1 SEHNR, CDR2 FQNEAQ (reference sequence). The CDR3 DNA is TGTGCCAGCAGCTTTGACCCGAATGAGCAGTTCTTC. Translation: CASSFDPNEQFF. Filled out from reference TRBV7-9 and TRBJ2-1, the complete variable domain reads DTGVSQNPRHKITKRGQNVTFRCDPISEHNRLYWYRQTLGQGPEFLTYFQNEAQLEKSRLLSDRFSAERPKGSFSTLEIQRTEQGDSAMYLCASSFDPNEQFFGPGTRLTVL.